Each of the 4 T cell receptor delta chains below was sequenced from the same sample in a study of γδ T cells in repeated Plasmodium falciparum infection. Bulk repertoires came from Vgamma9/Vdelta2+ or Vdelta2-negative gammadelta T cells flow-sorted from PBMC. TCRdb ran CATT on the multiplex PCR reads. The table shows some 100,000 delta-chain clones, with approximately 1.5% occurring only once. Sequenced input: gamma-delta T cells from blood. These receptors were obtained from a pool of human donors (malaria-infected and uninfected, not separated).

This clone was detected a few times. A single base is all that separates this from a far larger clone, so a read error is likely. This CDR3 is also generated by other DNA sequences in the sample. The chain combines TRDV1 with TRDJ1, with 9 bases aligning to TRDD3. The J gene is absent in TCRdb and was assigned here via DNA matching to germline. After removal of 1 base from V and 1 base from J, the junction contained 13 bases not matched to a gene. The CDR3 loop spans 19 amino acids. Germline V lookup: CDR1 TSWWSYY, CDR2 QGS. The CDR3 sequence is CALGERITRGIPPTDKLIF. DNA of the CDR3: TGTGCTCTTGGGGAACGGATCACTAGGGGGATACCGCCCACCGATAAACTCATCTTT.

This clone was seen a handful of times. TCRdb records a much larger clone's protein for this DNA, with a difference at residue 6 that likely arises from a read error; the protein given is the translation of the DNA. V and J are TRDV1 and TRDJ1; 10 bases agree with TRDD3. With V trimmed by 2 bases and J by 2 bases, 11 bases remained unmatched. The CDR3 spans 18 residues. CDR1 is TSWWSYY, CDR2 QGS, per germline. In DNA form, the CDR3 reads TGTGCTCTTGGGGAATTTTCAGTCATGGGGGATACAACCGATAAACTCATCTTT. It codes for CALGEFSVMGDTTDKLIF.

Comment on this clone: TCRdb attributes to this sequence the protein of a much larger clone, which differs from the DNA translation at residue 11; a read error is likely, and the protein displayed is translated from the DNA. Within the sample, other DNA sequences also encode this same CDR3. The CDR3 spells CALGEARRLGEPWYTDKLIF. The CDR3 coding sequence is TGTGCTCTTGGGGAGGCTAGGAGGCTGGGGGAACCTTGGTACACCGATAAACTCATCTTT. The chain combines TRDV1 with TRDJ1, with 8 bases that match TRDD3. TCRdb does not report a J gene; here it was assigned by matching the DNA to germline references. Trimming removed 3 bases from V and 0 bases from J; junction bases left unmatched: 18. The germline gives CDR1 TSWWSYY, CDR2 QGS. The CDR3 is 20 amino acids.

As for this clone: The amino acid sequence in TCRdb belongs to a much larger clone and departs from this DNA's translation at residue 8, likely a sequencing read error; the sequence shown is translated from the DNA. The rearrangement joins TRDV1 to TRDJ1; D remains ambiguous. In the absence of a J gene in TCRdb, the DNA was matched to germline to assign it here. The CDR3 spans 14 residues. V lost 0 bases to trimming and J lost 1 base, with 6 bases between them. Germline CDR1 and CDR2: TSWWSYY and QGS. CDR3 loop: CALGELGCTDKLIF. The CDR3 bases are TGTGCTCTTGGGGAACTAGGTTGCACCGATAAACTCATCTTT.